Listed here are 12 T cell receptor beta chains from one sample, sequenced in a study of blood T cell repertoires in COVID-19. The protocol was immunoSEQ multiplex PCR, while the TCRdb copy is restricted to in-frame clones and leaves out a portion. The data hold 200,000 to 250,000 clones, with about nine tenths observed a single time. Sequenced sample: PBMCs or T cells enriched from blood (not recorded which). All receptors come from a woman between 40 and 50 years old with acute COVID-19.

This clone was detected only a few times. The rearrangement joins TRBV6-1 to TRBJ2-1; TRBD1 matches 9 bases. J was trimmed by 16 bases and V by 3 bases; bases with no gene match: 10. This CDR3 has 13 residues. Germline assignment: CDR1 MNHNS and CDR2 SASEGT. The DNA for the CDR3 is TGTGCCAGCAGTGACCCGTGGGACAGGGAAGATTTCTTC. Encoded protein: CASSDPWDREDFF.

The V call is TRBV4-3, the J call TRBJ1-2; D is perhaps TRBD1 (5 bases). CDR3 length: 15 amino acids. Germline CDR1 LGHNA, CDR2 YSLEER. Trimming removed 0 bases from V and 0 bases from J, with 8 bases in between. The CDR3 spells CASSQDPGTNYGYTF. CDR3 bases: TGCGCCAGCAGCCAAGATCCAGGGACTAACTATGGCTACACCTTC.

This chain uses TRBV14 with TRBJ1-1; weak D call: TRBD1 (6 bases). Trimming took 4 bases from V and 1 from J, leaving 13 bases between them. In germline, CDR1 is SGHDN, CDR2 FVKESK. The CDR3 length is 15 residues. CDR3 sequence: CASSLGARGNTEAFF. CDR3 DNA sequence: TGTGCCAGCAGCCTGGGGGCGAGGGGGAACACTGAAGCTTTCTTT.

The CDR3 spells CASSILSGGNEKLFF. The CDR3 coding sequence is TGTGCCAGTAGTATTTTAAGCGGGGGTAATGAAAAACTGTTTTTT. J is TRBJ1-4 and V is TRBV19; TRBD1 might be the D (5 bases). CDR3 length equals 15 residues. V was pared by 3 bases and J by 4 bases, with 12 bases between. CDR1 and CDR2 (germline): LNHDA, SQIVND (reference sequence).

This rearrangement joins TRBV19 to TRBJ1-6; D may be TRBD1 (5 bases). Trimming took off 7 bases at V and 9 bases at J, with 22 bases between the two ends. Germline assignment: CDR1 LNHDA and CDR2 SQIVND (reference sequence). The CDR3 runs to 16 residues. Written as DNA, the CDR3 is TGTGCCAGTACCCCCCGATGGGGGGGAATAAGTTCACCCCTCCACTTT. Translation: CASTPRWGGISSPLHF.

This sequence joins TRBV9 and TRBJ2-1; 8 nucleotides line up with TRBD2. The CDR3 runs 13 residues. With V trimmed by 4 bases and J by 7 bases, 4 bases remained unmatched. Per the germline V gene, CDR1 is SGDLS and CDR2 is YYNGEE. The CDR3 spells CASSPGGENEQFF. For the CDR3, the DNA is TGTGCCAGCAGCCCCGGGGGGGAGAATGAGCAGTTCTTC.

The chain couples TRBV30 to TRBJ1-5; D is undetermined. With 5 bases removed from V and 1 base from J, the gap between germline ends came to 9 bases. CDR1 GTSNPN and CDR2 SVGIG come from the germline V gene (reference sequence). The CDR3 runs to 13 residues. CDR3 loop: CAWQRESNQPQHF. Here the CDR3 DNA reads TGTGCCTGGCAAAGGGAGAGCAATCAGCCCCAGCATTTT. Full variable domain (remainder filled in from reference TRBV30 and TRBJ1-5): SQTIHQWPATLVQPVGSPLSLECTVEGTSNPNLYWYRQAAGRGLQLLFYSVGIGQISSEVPQNLSASRPQDRQFILSSKKLLLSDSGFYLCAWQRESNQPQHFGDGTRLSIL.

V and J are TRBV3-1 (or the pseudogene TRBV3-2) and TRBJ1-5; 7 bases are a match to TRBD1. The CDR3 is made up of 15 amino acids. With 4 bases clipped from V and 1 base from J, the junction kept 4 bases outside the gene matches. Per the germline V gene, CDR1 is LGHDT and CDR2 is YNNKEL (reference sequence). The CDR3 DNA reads TGTGCCAGCAGCCTAGGGACAGCGAGCAATCAGCCCCAGCATTTT. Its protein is CASSLGTASNQPQHF.

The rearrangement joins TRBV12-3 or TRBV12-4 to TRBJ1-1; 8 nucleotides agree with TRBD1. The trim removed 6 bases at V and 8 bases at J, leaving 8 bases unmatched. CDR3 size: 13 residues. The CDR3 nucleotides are TGTGCCAGCAGCGACAGGGGAAGGGACGAAGCTTTCTTT. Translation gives CASSDRGRDEAFF.

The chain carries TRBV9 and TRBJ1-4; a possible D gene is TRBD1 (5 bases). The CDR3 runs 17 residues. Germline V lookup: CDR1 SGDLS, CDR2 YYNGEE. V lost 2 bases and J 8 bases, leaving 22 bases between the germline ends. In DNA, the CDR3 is TGTGCCAGCAGCGTCCGCGATGGGGCGCCTCGGCTGGAAAAACTGTTTTTT. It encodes CASSVRDGAPRLEKLFF.

The CDR3 DNA follows: TGTGCCAGCAGTTACTCGCCAACCCCTCCAGATGGTGGCTACACCTTC. Amino acid sequence: CASSYSPTPPDGGYTF. V and J are TRBV6-2 or TRBV6-3 and TRBJ1-2, with D hard to call. Germline V gene sequence: CDR1 MNHEY, CDR2 SVGEGT. The CDR3 length is 16 residues. V was cut by 0 bases and J by 7 bases, with 18 bases left in between.

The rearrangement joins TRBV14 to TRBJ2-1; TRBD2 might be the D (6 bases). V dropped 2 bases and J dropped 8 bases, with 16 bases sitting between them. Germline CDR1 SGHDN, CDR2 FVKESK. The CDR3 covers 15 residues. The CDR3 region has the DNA TGTGCCAGCAGCCAATTATGGCGGGGTTTCGATGAGCAGTTCTTC. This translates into CASSQLWRGFDEQFF. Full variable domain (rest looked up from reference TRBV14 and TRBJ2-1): EAGVTQFPSHSVIEKGQTVTLRCDPISGHDNLYWYRRVMGKEIKFLLHFVKESKQDESGMPNNRFLAERTGGTYSTLKVQPAELEDSGVYFCASSQLWRGFDEQFFGPGTRLTVL.